This entry lists 19 T cell receptor beta chains sequenced from one sample in a study of cytomegalovirus exposure and HLA in healthy donors. 13 Jbeta primers and 60 Vbeta primers were used for the PCR. Profiling relied on immunoSEQ multiplex PCR, and the TCRdb table lists in-frame clones only, not all of them. The table records about 88,000 clones, roughly 63% of them present only once. Sequencing was carried out using PBMCs. The receptor source for this set is a man aged 45 to 65 in good health and CMV-seronegative.

The chain combines TRBV7-9 with TRBJ2-3, with D perhaps matching TRBD2 (6 bases). CDR3 length: 16 amino acids. The germline V and J ends were trimmed by 5 bases and 1 base, with 16 bases remaining between them. Germline CDR1 reads SEHNR; CDR2 reads FQNEAQ (reference sequence). CDR3 in amino acids: CASSKTPGLGTDTQYF. DNA for the CDR3: TGTGCCAGCAGCAAAACCCCGGGACTTGGCACAGATACGCAGTATTTT. Filled out from reference TRBV7-9 and TRBJ2-3, the complete variable domain reads DTGVSQNPRHKITKRGQNVTFRCDPISEHNRLYWYRQTLGQGPEFLTYFQNEAQLEKSRLLSDRFSAERPKGSFSTLEIQRTEQGDSAMYLCASSKTPGLGTDTQYFGPGTRLTVL.

This sequence joins TRBV5-1 and TRBJ2-1; TRBD2 agrees at 7 bases. Germline V gene lookup returns CDR1 SGHRS and CDR2 YFSETQ. The CDR3 totals 14 residues. Trimming cost V 5 bases and J 9 bases; bases outside gene matches: 11. CDR3 amino acids: CASSREAGEAEQFF. DNA of the CDR3: TGCGCCAGCAGTCGCGAGGCGGGAGAGGCTGAGCAGTTCTTC.

This clone occurred a few times. V and J are TRBV6-6 and TRBJ1-4, with D unresolved. The V end lost 6 bases, the J end lost 5 bases, and 19 bases lay between the germline ends. CDR1 MNHNY and CDR2 SVGAGI come from the germline V gene (reference sequence). This CDR3 spans 16 amino acids. Written as DNA, the CDR3 is TGTGCCAGCAGGGACGCCTCGTTTGCGGGCAATGAAAAACTGTTTTTT. Translating gives CASRDASFAGNEKLFF.

This clone has just a few counts. The V call is TRBV19, the J call TRBJ1-5; D gene uncertain. This CDR3 is 14 amino acids long. CDR1 and CDR2 from the germline V gene are LNHDA and SQIVND (reference sequence). V dropped 6 bases and J dropped 0 bases, with 9 bases sitting between them. The CDR3 region has the DNA TGTGCCAGTAGCCGGGATTTTAGCAATCAGCCCCAGCATTTT. It translates to CASSRDFSNQPQHF.

In this sample, this clone turned up once. This chain connects TRBV4-3 to TRBJ2-3; 9 nucleotides match TRBD1. Trimming took 7 bases from V and 6 from J; bases not matched to a gene: 5. The CDR3 is made up of 13 amino acids. Germline-derived CDR1 and CDR2 are LGHNA and YSLEER. CDR3 bases: TGCGCCAGCAAGGACAGGGGTCGGGATACGCAGTATTTT. Translating gives CASKDRGRDTQYF.

This clone was seen a few times. The V call is TRBV5-1, the J call TRBJ1-1, with 8 nucleotides matching TRBD1. The germline V gene encodes CDR1 SGHRS and CDR2 YFSETQ. J was trimmed by 4 bases and V by 3 bases; bases with no gene match: 5. This CDR3 has 14 residues. This CDR3 is CASSSTGVGTEAFF. CDR3 in DNA: TGCGCCAGCAGCTCGACAGGGGTTGGCACTGAAGCTTTCTTT.

This rearrangement joins TRBV4-3 to TRBJ2-7, with unresolved D. V lost 2 bases and J 2 bases, leaving 10 bases between the germline ends. Per germline, CDR1 LGHNA and CDR2 YSLEER. The CDR3 sequence is 14 residues long. The CDR3 nucleotides read TGCGCCAGCAGCCAAACACCTGTAACCTACGAGCAGTACTTC. It is translated as CASSQTPVTYEQYF.

V gene TRBV7-9 combines with J gene TRBJ1-2; weak D call: TRBD1 (5 bases). Germline loops: CDR1 SEHNR, CDR2 FQNEAQ (reference sequence). V lost 5 bases, J lost 7 bases, and 20 bases lay in between. This CDR3 contains 15 residues. CDR3 nucleotides: TGTGCCAGCAGCATTACAGGAGGGACTGGACCTGGCTACACCTTC. This translates into CASSITGGTGPGYTF.

The V gene is TRBV10-3, the J gene TRBJ2-1; 7 bases line up with TRBD1. The CDR3 covers 16 residues. V shed 8 bases and J 11 bases; nucleotides not matched to a gene: 21. Germline assignment: CDR1 ENHRY and CDR2 SYGVKD. CDR3 region: CAIRGLTTDRLGKQFF. CDR3 in DNA: TGTGCCATCCGGGGCCTTACGACGGACAGGTTGGGGAAGCAGTTCTTC.

This sequence joins TRBV29-1 and TRBJ1-2, with 7 bases matching TRBD1. J lost 6 bases, V lost 1 base, and 11 bases had no gene match. The germline gives CDR1 SQVTM, CDR2 ANQGSEA. CDR3 size: 15 residues. CDR3 region: CSVEVSQGVGDGYTF. CDR3 sequence (DNA): TGCAGCGTTGAAGTATCGCAGGGGGTGGGAGATGGCTACACCTTC.

The chain couples TRBV6-6 to TRBJ2-4, with D hard to call. CDR1 is MNHNY and CDR2 is SVGAGI in the germline V gene (reference sequence). Trimming removed 8 bases at V and 0 bases at J, with 14 bases between. CDR3 size: 15 residues. This CDR3 is CASSTAELAKNIQYF. As DNA, the CDR3 is TGTGCCAGCTCCACCGCGGAACTAGCCAAAAACATTCAGTACTTC.

The CDR3 bases are TGTGCCAGTAGTATAACTATCTCCCCTTCGCAGTATTTT. Translating gives CASSITISPSQYF. V usage is TRBV19 and J usage is TRBJ2-3, with unresolved D. Germline loops: CDR1 LNHDA, CDR2 SQIVND (reference sequence). Trimming took off 2 bases at V and 10 bases at J, with 13 bases between the two ends. The CDR3 has 13 residues.

V and J are TRBV6-5 and TRBJ1-2, with D hard to call. The germline V and J ends were trimmed by 6 bases and 7 bases, with 21 bases remaining between them. The germline gives CDR1 MNHEY, CDR2 SVGAGI. The CDR3 length is 15 residues. In DNA form, the CDR3 reads TGTGCCAGCAGATGCGGGGAGGAGGTGGTTTGTGGCTACACCTTC. It yields the protein CASRCGEEVVCGYTF.

This clone was seen at least ten times. The chain couples TRBV19 to TRBJ2-1; D perhaps matches TRBD1 (8 bases). Germline V CDR1 and CDR2: LNHDA, SQIVND (reference sequence). V lost 7 bases and J lost 6, with 19 bases in between. The CDR3 sequence is 15 residues long. The CDR3 protein is CASKRGQGASNEQFF. The CDR3 coding sequence is TGTGCCAGTAAGCGGGGTCAGGGGGCTAGCAATGAGCAGTTCTTC.

This clone was found a few times. The V gene is TRBV21-1, the J gene TRBJ1-1; the table's D call, TRBD1, was not checked against the DNA. TRBV21-1 is a known pseudogene. The CDR3 is 15 residues long. Here the CDR3 DNA reads TGTGCCAGCAGCAAAGAGGGGTATTCGAACACTGAAGCTTTCTTT. This encodes CASSKEGYSNTEAFF.

The V gene is TRBV9, the J gene TRBJ1-4; 10 bases line up with TRBD1. This CDR3 is 15 amino acids long. Germline V lookup: CDR1 SGDLS, CDR2 YYNGEE. Trimming took 4 bases from V and 5 from J; bases not matched to a gene: 5. The CDR3 region has the DNA TGTGCCAGCAGCTATGGACAGGGGGGGAATGAAAAACTGTTTTTT. As protein: CASSYGQGGNEKLFF. Full variable domain (remainder filled in from reference TRBV9 and TRBJ1-4): DSGVTQTPKHLITATGQRVTLRCSPRSGDLSVYWYQQSLDQGLQFLIQYYNGEERAKGNILERFSAQQFPDLHSELNLSSLELGDSALYFCASSYGQGGNEKLFFGSGTQLSVL.

The genes are TRBV5-8 and TRBJ2-3; D possibly corresponds to TRBD1 (6 bases). Trimming removed 0 bases from V and 1 base from J, with 12 bases in between. CDR3 length equals 16 residues. CDR1 is SGHTS and CDR2 is YDEGEE in the germline V gene. CDR3 in amino acids: CASSLGGLGGTDTQYF. CDR3 nucleotides: TGTGCCAGCAGCTTGGGGGGGCTAGGCGGCACAGATACGCAGTATTTT. Supplemented by reference TRBV5-8 and TRBJ2-3, the full variable domain reads EAGVTQSPTHLIKTRGQQATLRCSPISGHTSVYWYQQALGLGLQFLLWYDEGEERNRGNFPPRFSGRQFPNYSSELNVNALELEDSALYLCASSLGGLGGTDTQYFGPGTRLTVL.

This rearrangement joins TRBV7-6 to TRBJ1-2; D is possibly TRBD1 (5 bases). The CDR3 is made up of 12 amino acids. Germline V gene sequence: CDR1 SGHVS, CDR2 FNYEAQ. Trimming left V 5 bases short and J 8 bases short, with 12 bases between. CDR3 amino acids: CASSPQVWGYTF. The CDR3 coding sequence is TGTGCCAGCAGCCCACAGGTTTGGGGCTACACCTTC.

The chain joins TRBV5-1 to TRBJ2-3; the D gene is possibly TRBD2 (6 bases). This CDR3 has 13 residues. V was clipped by 6 bases and J by 7 bases, with 15 bases between them. Germline V gives CDR1 SGHRS, CDR2 YFSETQ. The CDR3 DNA sequence: TGCGCCAGCACATGGGAGGATCCGAATACGCAGTATTTT. The encoded protein is CASTWEDPNTQYF.